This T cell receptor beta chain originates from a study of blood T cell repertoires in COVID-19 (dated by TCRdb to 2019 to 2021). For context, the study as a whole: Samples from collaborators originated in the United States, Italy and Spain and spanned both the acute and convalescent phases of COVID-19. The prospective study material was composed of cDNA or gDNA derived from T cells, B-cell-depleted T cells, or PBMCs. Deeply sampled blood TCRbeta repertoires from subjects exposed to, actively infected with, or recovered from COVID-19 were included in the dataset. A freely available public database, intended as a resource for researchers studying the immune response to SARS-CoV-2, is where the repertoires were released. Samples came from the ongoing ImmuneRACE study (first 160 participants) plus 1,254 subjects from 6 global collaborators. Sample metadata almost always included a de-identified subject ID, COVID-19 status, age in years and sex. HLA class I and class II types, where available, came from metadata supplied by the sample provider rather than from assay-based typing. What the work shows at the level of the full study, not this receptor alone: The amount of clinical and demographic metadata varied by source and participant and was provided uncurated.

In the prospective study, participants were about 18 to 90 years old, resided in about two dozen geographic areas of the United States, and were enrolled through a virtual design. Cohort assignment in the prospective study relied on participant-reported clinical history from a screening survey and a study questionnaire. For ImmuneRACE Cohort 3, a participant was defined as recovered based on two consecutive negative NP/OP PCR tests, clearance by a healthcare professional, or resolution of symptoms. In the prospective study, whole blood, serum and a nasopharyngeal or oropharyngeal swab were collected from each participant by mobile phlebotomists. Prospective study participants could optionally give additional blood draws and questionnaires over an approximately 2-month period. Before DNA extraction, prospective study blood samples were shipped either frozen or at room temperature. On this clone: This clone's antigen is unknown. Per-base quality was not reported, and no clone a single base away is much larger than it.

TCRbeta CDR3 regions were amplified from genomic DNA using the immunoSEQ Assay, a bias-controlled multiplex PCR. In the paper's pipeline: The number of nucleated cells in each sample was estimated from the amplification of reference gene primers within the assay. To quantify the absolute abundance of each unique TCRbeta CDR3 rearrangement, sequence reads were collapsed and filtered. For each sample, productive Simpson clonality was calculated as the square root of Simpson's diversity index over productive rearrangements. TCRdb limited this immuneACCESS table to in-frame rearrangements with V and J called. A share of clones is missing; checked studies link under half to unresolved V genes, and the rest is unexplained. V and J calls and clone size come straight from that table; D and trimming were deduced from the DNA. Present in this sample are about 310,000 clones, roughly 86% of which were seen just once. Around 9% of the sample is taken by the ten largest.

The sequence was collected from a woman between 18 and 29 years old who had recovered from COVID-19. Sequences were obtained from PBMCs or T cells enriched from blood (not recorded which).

The CDR3 protein sequence reads: CASPPLSQGCQPQHF. The bases read TGCGCCAGCCCTCCCCTTTCACAGGGATGTCAGCCCCAGCATTTT. Recombination joined TRBV10-1 with TRBJ1-5; TRBD1 could be the D gene, as 6 bases match. According to the germline V gene (reference sequence), CDR1 reads WNHNN and CDR2 reads SYGVQD. Trimming removed 8 bases from V and 6 bases from J, leaving 20 bases between the germline ends. The CDR3 runs 15 amino acids, cysteine and phenylalanine included. Only the CDR3 DNA stays, 45 bases, in frame from base 1.